This T cell receptor (beta chain) was recovered during a study of blood T cell repertoires in COVID-19 (TCRdb year 2020). Background for the entire study: Samples covering the acute and convalescent phases of COVID-19 were provided by collaborators in the United States, Italy and Spain. The material from the prospective study consisted of cDNA or gDNA derived from T cells, B-cell-depleted T cells, or PBMCs. Deeply sampled blood TCRbeta repertoires from subjects exposed to, actively infected with, or recovered from COVID-19 were included in the dataset. The repertoires were released in a freely available public database intended as a resource for research on the immune response to SARS-CoV-2. Samples came from the ongoing ImmuneRACE study (first 160 participants) plus 1,254 subjects from 6 global collaborators. The sample metadata nearly always contained a de-identified subject ID, COVID-19 status, age in years and sex. Where available, HLA class I and class II types were obtained from metadata supplied by the sample provider rather than from assay-based typing.

The CDR3 runs 15 residues from the cysteine to the phenylalanine. Only the CDR3 part of the read is kept: 45 bases, read in frame from the first base. Trimming costs V 4 bases and J 0 bases, and their ends lie 12 bases apart. CDR1 and CDR2 are drawn from the germline V gene: MDHEN, SYDVKM. TCRbeta CDR3 regions were amplified from genomic DNA using the immunoSEQ Assay, a bias-controlled multiplex PCR. Regarding the original processing steps: The number of nucleated cells in each sample was estimated from the amplification of reference gene primers within the assay. To quantify the absolute abundance of each unique TCRbeta CDR3 rearrangement, sequence reads were collapsed and filtered. Productive Simpson clonality was computed per sample as the square root of Simpson's diversity index over productive rearrangements. The table was pulled from immuneACCESS by TCRdb, which kept in-frame rearrangements only. Such tables lose some clones; where checked, under half of the loss comes from unresolved V genes, and the rest has no known cause. The V and J calls and clone size were taken over from that table, and D and trimming were inferred from the DNA. This sample gives almost 200,000 clones in total; around 90% of them show up just once. The ten biggest clones cover roughly 8.4% of the sample.

A note on this clone: Its antigen remains undetermined. Qualities for individual bases were not recorded, and no much larger clone is one base off.

In the prospective study, participants were about 18 to 100 years old, resided in about two dozen geographic areas of the United States, and were enrolled through a virtual design. In the prospective study, cohorts were assigned on the basis of participant-reported clinical history obtained from a screening survey and a study questionnaire. Recovered participants in ImmuneRACE Cohort 3 were defined as having two consecutive negative NP/OP PCR tests, clearance from a healthcare professional, or resolution of symptoms. Each participant in the prospective study had whole blood, serum and a nasopharyngeal or oropharyngeal swab collected by mobile phlebotomists. Participants in the prospective study had the option to provide additional blood draws and questionnaires over a 2-month period. Before DNA extraction, blood samples from the prospective study were shipped at room temperature or frozen. What the authors observed across the whole study: The amount of clinical and demographic metadata varied by source and participant and was provided uncurated.

The chain uses TRBV28 and TRBJ2-5; perhaps TRBD2 is the D gene, with 6 bases matching. Input material: PBMCs or T cells enriched from blood (not recorded which). This clonotype was obtained from a young woman who had recovered from COVID-19. The sequence in DNA is TGTGCCAGCAGTTCAATCCGGGACTACCAAGAGACCCAGTACTTC. Its protein reads: CASSSIRDYQETQYF.